This T cell receptor (beta chain) came from a study of blood T cell repertoires in COVID-19. Overall study: Acute-phase and convalescent COVID-19 samples originated in the United States, Italy and Spain. T cells, B-cell-depleted T cells, or PBMCs supplied cDNA or gDNA.

In the study's own analysis: Reference gene primer amplification gave estimated nucleated cell counts. Sequenced by immunoSEQ multiplex PCR; TCRdb stores in-frame clones only, minus some. The V and J calls and clone size are taken from that table; D and trimming were inferred from the DNA. The sample contains about 250,000 clones, more than 80% of which appear only once. The V gene end was trimmed by 2 bases and the J gene end by 5 bases; junction bases not matched to a gene: 8. The CDR3 extends over 15 amino acids. The V gene's germline CDR1 is WSHSY and CDR2 SAAADI. This clonotype was sampled from a human donor in a cohort sampled during active COVID-19. Sequenced: peripheral blood. This chain uses TRBV10-2 with TRBJ2-5, with 7 bases fitting TRBD2. CDR3 loop: CASSEAPGGGETQYF. CDR3 nucleotides: TGCGCCAGCAGTGAGGCACCGGGAGGAGGGGAGACCCAGTACTTC.